This entry is about one T cell receptor (beta chain). The CDR3 extends over 15 amino acids. Germline loops: CDR1 SGHRS, CDR2 YFSETQ. Between the trimmed V and J ends, which lost 0 bases and 4 bases, there was a span of 13 bases. As handled by the study authors: From reference gene primer amplification, estimates of nucleated cell counts were derived. Produced via immunoSEQ multiplex PCR; TCRdb's table is partial and in-frame only. The DNA was the basis for D and trimming; V, J and clone size are from that table. This table holds more than 40,000 clones, around 90% found once. The source of the sample is a study of blood T cell repertoires in COVID-19. Study-wide background: Sites in the United States, Italy and Spain provided acute and convalescent COVID-19 samples. Sample material is recorded as cDNA or gDNA derived from T cells, B-cell-depleted T cells, or PBMCs.

The chain is built from TRBV5-1 and TRBJ2-5; D may be TRBD1 (6 bases). Source material: peripheral blood. The receptor was derived from a man aged 50 to 59 with active COVID-19. In DNA, the CDR3 is TGCGCCAGCAGCTTGGGCTTGGGGGCGGGAGAGACCCAGTACTTC. Residues: CASSLGLGAGETQYF.